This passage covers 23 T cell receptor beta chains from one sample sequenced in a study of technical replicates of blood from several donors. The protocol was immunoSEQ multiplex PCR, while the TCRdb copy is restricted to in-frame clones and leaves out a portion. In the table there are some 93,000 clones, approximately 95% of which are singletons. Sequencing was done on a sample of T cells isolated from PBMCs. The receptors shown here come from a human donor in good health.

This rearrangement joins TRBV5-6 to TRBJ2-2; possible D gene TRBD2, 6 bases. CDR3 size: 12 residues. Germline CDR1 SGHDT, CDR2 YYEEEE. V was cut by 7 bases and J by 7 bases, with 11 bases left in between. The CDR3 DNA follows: TGTGCCAGCCAGGAGGGAATCGGGGAGCTGTTTTTT. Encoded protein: CASQEGIGELFF.

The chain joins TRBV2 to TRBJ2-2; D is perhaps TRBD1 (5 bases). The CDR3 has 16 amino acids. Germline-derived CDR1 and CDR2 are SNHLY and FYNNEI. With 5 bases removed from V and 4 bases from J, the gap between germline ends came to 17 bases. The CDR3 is CASSPKTVQFTGELFF. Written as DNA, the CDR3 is TGTGCCAGCAGTCCTAAGACAGTACAGTTCACCGGGGAGCTGTTTTTT.

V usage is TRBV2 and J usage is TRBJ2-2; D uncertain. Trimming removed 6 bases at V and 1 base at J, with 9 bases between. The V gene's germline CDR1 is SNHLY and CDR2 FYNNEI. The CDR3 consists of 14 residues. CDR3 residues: CASSERQNTGELFF. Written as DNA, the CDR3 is TGTGCCAGCAGCGAAAGACAGAACACCGGGGAGCTGTTTTTT.

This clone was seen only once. The CDR3 reads CASSVGGSGRGTDTQYF. The CDR3 coding sequence is TGTGCCAGCAGCGTAGGGGGTAGCGGGAGGGGCACAGATACGCAGTATTTT. This rearrangement joins TRBV9 to TRBJ2-3; 11 nucleotides line up with TRBD2. Germline V CDR1 and CDR2: SGDLS, YYNGEE. This CDR3 is built from 17 residues. The V gene end was trimmed by 0 bases and the J gene end by 1 base; junction bases not matched to a gene: 4.

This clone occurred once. The chain's CDR3 is CASSLLTPSGGTQYF. The CDR3 DNA reads TGTGCCAGCAGCTTGTTGACTCCCTCCGGAGGTACGCAGTATTTT. This sequence joins TRBV5-6 and TRBJ2-3; possibly TRBD2 for D (5 bases). The germline V gene encodes CDR1 SGHDT and CDR2 YYEEEE. V lost 1 base to trimming and J lost 8 bases, with 17 bases between them. This CDR3 spans 15 amino acids.

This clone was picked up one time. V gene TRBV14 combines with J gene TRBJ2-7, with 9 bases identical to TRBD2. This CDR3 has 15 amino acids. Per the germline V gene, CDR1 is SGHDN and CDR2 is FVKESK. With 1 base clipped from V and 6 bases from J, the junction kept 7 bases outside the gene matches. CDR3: CASSQVLAGTFEQYF. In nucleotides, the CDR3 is TGTGCCAGCAGCCAAGTGCTAGCGGGGACCTTCGAGCAGTACTTC.

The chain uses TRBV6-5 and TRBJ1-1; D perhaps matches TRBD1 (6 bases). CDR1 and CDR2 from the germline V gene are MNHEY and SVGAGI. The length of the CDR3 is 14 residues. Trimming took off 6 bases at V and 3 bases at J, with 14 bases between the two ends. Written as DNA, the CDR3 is TGTGCCAGCAGAAACGGGGGGGCGGACACTGAAGCTTTCTTT. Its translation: CASRNGGADTEAFF.

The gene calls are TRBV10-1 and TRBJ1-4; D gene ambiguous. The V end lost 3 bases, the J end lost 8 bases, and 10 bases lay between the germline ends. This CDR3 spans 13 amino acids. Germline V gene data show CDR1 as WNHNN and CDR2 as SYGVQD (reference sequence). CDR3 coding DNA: TGCGCCAGCAGTGAACGGACGGGGGAAAAACTGTTTTTT. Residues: CASSERTGEKLFF.

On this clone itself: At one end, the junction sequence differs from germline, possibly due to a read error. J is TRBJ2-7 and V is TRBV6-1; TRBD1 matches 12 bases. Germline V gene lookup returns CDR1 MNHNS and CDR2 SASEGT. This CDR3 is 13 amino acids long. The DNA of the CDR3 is TGTGCCAGCAGCCCTCCGGGACAGGGGGCCTGGTGCTTC. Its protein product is CASSPPGQGAWCF.

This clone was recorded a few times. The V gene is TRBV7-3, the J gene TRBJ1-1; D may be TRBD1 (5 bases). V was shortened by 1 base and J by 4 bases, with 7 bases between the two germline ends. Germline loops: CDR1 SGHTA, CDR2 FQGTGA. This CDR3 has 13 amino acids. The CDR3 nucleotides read TGTGCCAGCAGCTTAAGGAGGGGCACTGAAGCTTTCTTT. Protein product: CASSLRRGTEAFF.

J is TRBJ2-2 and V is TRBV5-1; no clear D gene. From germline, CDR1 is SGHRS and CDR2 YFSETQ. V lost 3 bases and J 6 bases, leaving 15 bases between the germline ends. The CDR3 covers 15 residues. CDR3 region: CASSSGLDLPGELFF. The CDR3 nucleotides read TGCGCCAGCAGCTCGGGTCTAGACCTCCCCGGGGAGCTGTTTTTT.

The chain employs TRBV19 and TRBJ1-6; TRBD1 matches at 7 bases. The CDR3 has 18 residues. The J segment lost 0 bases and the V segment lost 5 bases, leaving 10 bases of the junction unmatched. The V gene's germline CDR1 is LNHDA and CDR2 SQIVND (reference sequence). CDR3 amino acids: CASSPQGVTFSYNSPLHF. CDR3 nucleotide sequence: TGTGCCAGTAGTCCCCAGGGGGTGACCTTCTCCTATAATTCACCCCTCCACTTT.

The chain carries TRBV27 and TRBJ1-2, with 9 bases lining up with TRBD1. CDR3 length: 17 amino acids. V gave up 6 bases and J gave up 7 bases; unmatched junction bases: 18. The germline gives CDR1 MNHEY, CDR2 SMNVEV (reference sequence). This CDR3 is CASRRPSGTGIGSGYTF. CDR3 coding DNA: TGTGCCAGCAGGAGGCCCTCTGGGACAGGGATAGGGAGTGGCTACACCTTC.

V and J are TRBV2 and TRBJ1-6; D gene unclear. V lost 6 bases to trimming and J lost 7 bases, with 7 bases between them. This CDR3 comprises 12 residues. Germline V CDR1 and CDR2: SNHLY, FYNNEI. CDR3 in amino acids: CASRGDNSPLHF. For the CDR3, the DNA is TGTGCCAGCAGGGGAGACAATTCACCCCTCCACTTT.

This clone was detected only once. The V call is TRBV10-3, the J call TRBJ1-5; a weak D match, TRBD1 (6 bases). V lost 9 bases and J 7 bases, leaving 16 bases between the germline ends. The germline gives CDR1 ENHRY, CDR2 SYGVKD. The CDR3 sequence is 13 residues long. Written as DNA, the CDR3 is TGTGCCATGGGGGCCGAGGGGACCCAGCCCCAGCATTTT. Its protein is CAMGAEGTQPQHF.

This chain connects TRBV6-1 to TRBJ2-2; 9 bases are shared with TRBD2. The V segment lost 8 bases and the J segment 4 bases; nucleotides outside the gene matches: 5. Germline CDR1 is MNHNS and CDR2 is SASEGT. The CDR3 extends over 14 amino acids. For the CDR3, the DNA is TGTGCCAGCTCGACAGCGGGGGGCACCGGGGAGCTGTTTTTT. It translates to CASSTAGGTGELFF.

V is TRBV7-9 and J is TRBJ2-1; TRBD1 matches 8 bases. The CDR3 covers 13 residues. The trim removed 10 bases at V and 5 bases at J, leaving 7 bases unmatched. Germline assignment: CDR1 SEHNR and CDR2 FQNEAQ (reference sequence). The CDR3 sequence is CANGQGIHNEQFF. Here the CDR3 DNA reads TGTGCCAACGGACAGGGAATCCACAATGAGCAGTTCTTC.

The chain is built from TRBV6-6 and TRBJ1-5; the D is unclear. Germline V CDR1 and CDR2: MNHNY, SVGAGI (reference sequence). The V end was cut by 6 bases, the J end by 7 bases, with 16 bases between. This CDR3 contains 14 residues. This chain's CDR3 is CASRLGGGEQPQHF. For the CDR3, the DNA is TGTGCCAGCAGACTGGGTGGCGGGGAGCAGCCCCAGCATTTT.

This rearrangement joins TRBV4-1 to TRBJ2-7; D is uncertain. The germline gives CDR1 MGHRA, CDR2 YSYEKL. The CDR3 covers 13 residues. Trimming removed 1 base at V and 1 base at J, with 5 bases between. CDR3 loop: CASSQAESYEQYF. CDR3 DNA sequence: TGCGCCAGCAGCCAAGCGGAGTCCTACGAGCAGTACTTC.

The CDR3, as DNA: TGTGCCAGCAGCTTAGGATTAGCGGGGGGGCAAAGCTCCTACAATGAGCAGTTCTTC. This codes for CASSLGLAGGQSSYNEQFF. The gene calls are TRBV11-1 and TRBJ2-1, with 11 positions matching TRBD2. This CDR3 comprises 19 residues. J gave up 0 bases and V 1 base, and 8 bases lay outside the gene matches. CDR1 is SGHAT, CDR2 FQDESV, per germline (reference sequence).

The CDR3 region has the DNA TGTGCCAGCAGCTTAGCAGGGACAGGGGACAATGAGCAGTTCTTC. This codes for CASSLAGTGDNEQFF. This chain links TRBV7-2 with TRBJ2-1, with 10 bases that match TRBD1. The CDR3 loop spans 15 amino acids. The V segment lost 0 bases and the J segment 5 bases; nucleotides outside the gene matches: 1. CDR1 SGHTA and CDR2 FQGNSA come from the germline V gene.

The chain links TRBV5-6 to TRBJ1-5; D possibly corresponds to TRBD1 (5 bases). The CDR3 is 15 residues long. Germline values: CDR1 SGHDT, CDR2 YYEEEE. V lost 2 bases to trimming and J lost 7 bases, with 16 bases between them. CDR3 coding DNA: TGTGCCAGCAGCTTATCGTTCCGCCGGGGGCAGCCCCAGCATTTT. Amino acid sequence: CASSLSFRRGQPQHF.

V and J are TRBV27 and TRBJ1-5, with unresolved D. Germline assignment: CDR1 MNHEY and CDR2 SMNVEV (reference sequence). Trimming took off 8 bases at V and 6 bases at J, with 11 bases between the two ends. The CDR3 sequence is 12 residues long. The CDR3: CASRRGSQPQHF. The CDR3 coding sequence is TGTGCCAGCCGACGGGGAAGTCAGCCCCAGCATTTT.